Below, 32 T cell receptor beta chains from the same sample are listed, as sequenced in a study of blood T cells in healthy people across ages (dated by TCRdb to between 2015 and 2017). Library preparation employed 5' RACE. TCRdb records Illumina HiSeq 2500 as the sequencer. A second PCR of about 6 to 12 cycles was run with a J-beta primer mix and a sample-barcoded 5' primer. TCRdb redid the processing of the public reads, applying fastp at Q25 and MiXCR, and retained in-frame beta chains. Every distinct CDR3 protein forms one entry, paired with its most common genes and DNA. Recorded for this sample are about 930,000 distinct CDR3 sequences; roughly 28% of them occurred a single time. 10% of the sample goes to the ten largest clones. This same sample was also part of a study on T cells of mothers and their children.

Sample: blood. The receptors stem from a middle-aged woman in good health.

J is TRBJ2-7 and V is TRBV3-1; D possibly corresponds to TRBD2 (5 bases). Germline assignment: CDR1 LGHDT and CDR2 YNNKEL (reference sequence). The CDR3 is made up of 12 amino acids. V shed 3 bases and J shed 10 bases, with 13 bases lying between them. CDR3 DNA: TGTGCCAGCAGCCAGGCTCCAGGAGGTCAGTACTTC. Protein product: CASSQAPGGQYF.

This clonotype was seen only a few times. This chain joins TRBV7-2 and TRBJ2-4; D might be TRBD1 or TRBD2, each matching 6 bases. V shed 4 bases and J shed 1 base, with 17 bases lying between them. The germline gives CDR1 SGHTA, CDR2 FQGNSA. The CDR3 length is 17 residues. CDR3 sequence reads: CASSSAGGSNAKNIQYF. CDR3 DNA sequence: TGTGCCAGCAGCTCCGCCGGGGGCAGTAACGCCAAAAACATTCAGTACTTC.

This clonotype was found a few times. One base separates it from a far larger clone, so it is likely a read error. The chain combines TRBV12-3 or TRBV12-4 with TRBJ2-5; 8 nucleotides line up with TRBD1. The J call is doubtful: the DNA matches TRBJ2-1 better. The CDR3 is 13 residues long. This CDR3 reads CASSLGQGETQFF. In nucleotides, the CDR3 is TGTGCCAGCAGTCTTGGACAGGGAGAGACCCAGTTCTTC.

CDR3 residues: CASSLGQGAGGIMNTEAFF. The CDR3 DNA follows: TGTGCCAGCAGTTTGGGACAGGGGGCGGGTGGCATAATGAACACTGAAGCTTTCTTT. V is TRBV2 and J is TRBJ1-1, with 12 bases fitting TRBD1. CDR3 size: 19 residues. The ends lost 5 bases at V and 0 bases at J; junction bases unmatched: 13. CDR1 and CDR2 (germline): SNHLY, FYNNEI.

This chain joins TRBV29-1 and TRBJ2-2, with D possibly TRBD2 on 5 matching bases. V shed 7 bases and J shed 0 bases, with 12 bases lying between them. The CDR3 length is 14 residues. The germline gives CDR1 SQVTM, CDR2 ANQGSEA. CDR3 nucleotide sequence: TGCAGCGCTGCCACAGCGGCGAACACCGGGGAGCTGTTTTTT. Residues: CSAATAANTGELFF.

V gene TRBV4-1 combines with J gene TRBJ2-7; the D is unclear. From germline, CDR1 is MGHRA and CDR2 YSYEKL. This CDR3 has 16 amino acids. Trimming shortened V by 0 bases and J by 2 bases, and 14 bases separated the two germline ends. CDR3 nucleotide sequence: TGCGCCAGCAGCCAAGATAACCGGAACAGCGCCTACGAGCAGTACTTC. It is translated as CASSQDNRNSAYEQYF.

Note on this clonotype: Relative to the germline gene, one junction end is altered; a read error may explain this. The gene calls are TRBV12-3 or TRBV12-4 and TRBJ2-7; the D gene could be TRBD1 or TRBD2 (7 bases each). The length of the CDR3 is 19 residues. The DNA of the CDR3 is TGTGCCAGCAAAACATCAGGGGGGGCTGATAGTCAGAGCTCCTACGAGCGGTACTTC. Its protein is CASKTSGGADSQSSYERYF.

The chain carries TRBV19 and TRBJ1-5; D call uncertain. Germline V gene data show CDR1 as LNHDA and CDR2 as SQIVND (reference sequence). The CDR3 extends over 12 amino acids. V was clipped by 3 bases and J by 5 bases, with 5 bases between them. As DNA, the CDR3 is TGTGCCAGTAGTATTGGTGATCAGCCCCAGCATTTT. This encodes CASSIGDQPQHF.

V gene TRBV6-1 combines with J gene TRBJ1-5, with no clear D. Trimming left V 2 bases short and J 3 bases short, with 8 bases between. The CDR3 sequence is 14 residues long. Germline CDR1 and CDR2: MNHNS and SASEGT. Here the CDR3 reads CASSEQLINQPQHF. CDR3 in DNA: TGTGCCAGCAGTGAACAGCTTATCAATCAGCCCCAGCATTTT.

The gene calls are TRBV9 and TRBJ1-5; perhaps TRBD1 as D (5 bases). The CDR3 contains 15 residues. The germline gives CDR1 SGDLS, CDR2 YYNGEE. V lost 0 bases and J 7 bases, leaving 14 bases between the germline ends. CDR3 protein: CASSVEGRVSQPQHF. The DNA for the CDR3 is TGTGCCAGCAGCGTAGAGGGCAGGGTCAGCCAGCCCCAGCATTTT.

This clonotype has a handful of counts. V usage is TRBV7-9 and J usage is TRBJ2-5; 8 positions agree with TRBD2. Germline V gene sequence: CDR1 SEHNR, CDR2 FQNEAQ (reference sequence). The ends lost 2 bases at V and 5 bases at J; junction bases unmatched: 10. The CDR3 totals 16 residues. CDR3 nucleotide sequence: TGTGCCAGCAGCTTAATCACGGGGGGGCTCTATGAGACCCAGTACTTC. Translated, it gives CASSLITGGLYETQYF.

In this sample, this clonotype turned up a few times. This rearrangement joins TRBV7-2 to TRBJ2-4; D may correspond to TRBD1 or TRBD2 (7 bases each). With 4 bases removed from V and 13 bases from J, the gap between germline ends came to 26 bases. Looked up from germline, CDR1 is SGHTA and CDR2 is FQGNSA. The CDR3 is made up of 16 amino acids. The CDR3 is CASSSQGGVASNEQYF. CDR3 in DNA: TGTGCCAGCAGCTCCCAGGGGGGGGTGGCAAGTAATGAGCAGTACTTC.

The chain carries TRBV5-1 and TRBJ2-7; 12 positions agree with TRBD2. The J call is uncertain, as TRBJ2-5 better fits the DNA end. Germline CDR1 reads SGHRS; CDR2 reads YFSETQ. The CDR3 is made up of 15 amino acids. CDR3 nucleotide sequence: TGCGCCAGCAGCCCGACTAGCGGGAGTTATGAGACCCAGTACTTC. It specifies CASSPTSGSYETQYF.

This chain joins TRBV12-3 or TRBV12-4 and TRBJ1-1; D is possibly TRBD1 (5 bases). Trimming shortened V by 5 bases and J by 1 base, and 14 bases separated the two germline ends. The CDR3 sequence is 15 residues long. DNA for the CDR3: TGTGCCAGCAGTCCCACCGCGGGGGGGAACACTGAAGCTTTCTTT. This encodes CASSPTAGGNTEAFF.

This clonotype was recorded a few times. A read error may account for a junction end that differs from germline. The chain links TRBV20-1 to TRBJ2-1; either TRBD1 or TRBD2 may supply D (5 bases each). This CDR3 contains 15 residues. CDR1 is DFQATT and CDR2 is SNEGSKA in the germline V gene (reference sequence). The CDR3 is CSGHRQGSSYNKQFF. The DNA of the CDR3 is TGCAGTGGCCACAGGCAAGGGAGCTCCTACAATAAGCAGTTCTTC.

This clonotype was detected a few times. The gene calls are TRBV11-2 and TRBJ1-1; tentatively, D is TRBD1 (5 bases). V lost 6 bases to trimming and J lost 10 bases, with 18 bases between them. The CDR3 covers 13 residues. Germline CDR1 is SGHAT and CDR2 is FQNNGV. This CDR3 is CASSPAGSGGAFF. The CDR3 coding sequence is TGTGCCAGCAGTCCCGCTGGTTCTGGGGGAGCTTTCTTT.

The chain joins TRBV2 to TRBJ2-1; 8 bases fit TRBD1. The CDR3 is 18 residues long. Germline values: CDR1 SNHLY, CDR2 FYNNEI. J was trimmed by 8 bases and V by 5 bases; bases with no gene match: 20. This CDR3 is CASSRLRQGRIGGDEQFF. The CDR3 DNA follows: TGTGCCAGCAGTCGTCTGCGACAGGGGAGGATTGGCGGGGATGAGCAGTTCTTC.

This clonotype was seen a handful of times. For the CDR3, the DNA is TGTGCCAGCAGCCGACTAGCGGGGGGGAGCTCCTACGAGCAGTACTTC. Protein product: CASSRLAGGSSYEQYF. This rearrangement joins TRBV7-6 to TRBJ2-7; 14 positions match TRBD2. V lost 5 bases and J lost 0; bases outside the gene matches: 3. The CDR3 runs to 16 residues. CDR1 and CDR2 (germline): SGHVS, FNYEAQ.

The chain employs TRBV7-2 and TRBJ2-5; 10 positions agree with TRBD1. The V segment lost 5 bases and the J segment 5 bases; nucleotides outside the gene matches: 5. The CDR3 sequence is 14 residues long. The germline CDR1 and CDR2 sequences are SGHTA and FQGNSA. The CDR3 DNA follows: TGTGCCAGCAGCCAGACAGGGGGCGGTGAGACCCAGTACTTC. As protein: CASSQTGGGETQYF.

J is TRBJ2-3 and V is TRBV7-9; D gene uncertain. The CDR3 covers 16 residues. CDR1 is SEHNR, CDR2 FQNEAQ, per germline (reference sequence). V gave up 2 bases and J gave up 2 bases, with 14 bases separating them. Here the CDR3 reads CASSLSLQDPTDTQYF. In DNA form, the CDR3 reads TGTGCCAGCAGCTTATCATTACAAGACCCCACAGATACGCAGTATTTT.

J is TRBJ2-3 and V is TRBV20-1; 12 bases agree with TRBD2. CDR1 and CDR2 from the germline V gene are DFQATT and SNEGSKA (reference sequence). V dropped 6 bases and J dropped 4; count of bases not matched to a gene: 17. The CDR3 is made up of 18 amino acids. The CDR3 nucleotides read TGCAGTGCCCCCGCCGGGACTAGCGGGCTTATTACCGCAGATACGCAGTATTTT. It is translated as CSAPAGTSGLITADTQYF.

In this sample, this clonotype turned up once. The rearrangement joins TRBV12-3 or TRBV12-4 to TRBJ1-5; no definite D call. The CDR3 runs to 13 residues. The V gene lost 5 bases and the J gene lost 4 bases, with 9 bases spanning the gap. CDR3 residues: CASSPLENQPQHF. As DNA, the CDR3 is TGTGCCAGCAGTCCACTAGAGAATCAGCCCCAGCATTTT.

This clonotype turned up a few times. In nucleotides, the CDR3 is TGTGCCAGCAGCCCTTCGATGGGCCTGTACAATGAGCAGTTCTTC. Amino acid sequence: CASSPSMGLYNEQFF. V is TRBV7-2 and J is TRBJ2-1; D uncertain. V lost 5 bases and J 4 bases, leaving 15 bases between the germline ends. Germline V CDR1 and CDR2: SGHTA, FQGNSA. This CDR3 contains 15 residues.

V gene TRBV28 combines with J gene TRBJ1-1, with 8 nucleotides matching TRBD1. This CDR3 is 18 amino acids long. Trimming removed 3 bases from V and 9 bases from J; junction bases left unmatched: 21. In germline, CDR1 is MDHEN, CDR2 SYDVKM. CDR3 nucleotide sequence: TGTGCCAGCAGTTTCCCCACTAAGTCACCCACAGGGGGTGTTCAAGCTTTCTTT. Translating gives CASSFPTKSPTGGVQAFF.

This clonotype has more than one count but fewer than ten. Written as DNA, the CDR3 is TGTGCCAGCAGACCGACAGGGGGCAATCAGCCCCAGCATTTT. This codes for CASRPTGGNQPQHF. The chain joins TRBV27 to TRBJ1-5, with TRBD1 matching over 8 bases. Trimming took 6 bases from V and 2 from J; bases not matched to a gene: 3. The CDR3 runs 14 residues. In germline, CDR1 is MNHEY, CDR2 SMNVEV (reference sequence).

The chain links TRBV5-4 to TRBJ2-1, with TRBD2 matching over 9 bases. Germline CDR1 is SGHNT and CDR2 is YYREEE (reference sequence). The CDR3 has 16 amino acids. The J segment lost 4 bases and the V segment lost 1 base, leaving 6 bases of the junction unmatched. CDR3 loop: CASSLLPSGAYNEQFF. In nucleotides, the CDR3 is TGTGCCAGCAGCTTGCTGCCTAGCGGGGCGTACAATGAGCAGTTCTTC.

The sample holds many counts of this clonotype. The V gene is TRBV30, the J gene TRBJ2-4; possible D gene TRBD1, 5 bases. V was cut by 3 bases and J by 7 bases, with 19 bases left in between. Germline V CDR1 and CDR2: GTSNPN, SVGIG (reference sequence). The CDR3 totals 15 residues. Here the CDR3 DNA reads TGTGCCTGGAGGCCCGGTAGGGGCGCAGGGAACATTCAGTACTTC. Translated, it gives CAWRPGRGAGNIQYF.

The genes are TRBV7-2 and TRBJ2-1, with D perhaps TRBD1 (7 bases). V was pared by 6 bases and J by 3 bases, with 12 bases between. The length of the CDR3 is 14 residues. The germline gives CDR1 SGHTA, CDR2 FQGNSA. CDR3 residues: CASRRDRNYNEQFF. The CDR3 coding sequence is TGTGCCAGCAGGCGGGACAGAAACTACAATGAGCAGTTCTTC.

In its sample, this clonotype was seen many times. CDR3 nucleotide sequence: TGTGCCATCAGTGCTAGGACAGGGGAGCAATCACCCCTCCACTTT. It translates to CAISARTGEQSPLHF. The rearrangement joins TRBV10-3 to TRBJ1-6; TRBD1 agrees at 9 bases. The V and J ends lost 4 bases and 10 bases, in that order; junction bases with no gene match: 8. The germline CDR1 and CDR2 sequences are ENHRY and SYGVKD. CDR3 length: 15 amino acids.

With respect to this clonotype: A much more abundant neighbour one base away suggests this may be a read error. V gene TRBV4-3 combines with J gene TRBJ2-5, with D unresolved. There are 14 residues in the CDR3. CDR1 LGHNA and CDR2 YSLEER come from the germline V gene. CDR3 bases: TGCGTCAGCAGCCAGAGAGAGTACCAAGAGACCCAGTACTTC. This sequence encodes CVSSQREYQETQYF.

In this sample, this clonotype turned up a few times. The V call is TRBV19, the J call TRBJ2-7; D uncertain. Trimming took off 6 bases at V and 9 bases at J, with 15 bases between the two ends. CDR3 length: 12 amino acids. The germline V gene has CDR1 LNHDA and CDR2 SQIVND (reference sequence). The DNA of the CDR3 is TGTGCCAGTAGCGATACCCCCCCGGGGCAGTACTTC. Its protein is CASSDTPPGQYF. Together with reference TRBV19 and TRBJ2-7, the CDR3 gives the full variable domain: DGGITQSPKYLFRKEGQNVTLSCEQNLNHDAMYWYRQDPGQGLRLIYYSQIVNDFQKGDIAEGYSVSREKKESFPLTVTSAQKNPTAFYLCASSDTPPGQYFGPGTRLTVT.

CDR3 protein: CASSLSAPSNSPLHF. The CDR3 DNA is TGTGCCAGCAGTTTAAGTGCTCCGAGTAATTCACCCCTCCACTTT. This rearrangement joins TRBV28 to TRBJ1-6; D uncertain. Germline V gene data show CDR1 as MDHEN and CDR2 as SYDVKM. V gave up 2 bases and J gave up 6 bases, with 11 bases separating them. CDR3 length: 15 amino acids.